This T cell receptor beta chain was retrieved from a study of cytomegalovirus exposure and HLA in healthy donors. With 5 bases removed from V and 4 bases from J, the gap between germline ends came to 24 bases. Per the germline V gene, CDR1 is MDHEN and CDR2 is SYDVKM. The CDR3 runs 18 residues. Some clones are missing from TCRdb's copy, which holds only in-frame ones; the method was immunoSEQ multiplex PCR. The table shows about 57,000 clones, with about 90% occurring only once. A single count supports this clone. This chain connects TRBV28 to TRBJ2-1; D is perhaps TRBD1 (5 bases). Sequenced material: PBMCs. The clonotype comes from a woman aged 18-29 years in good health and CMV-seronegative. The CDR3 DNA reads as TGTGCCAGCAGTCTACCCCCCGTTAAGGGGCAGCTATACAATGAGCAGTTCTTC. Encoded protein: CASSLPPVKGQLYNEQFF.